Presented here are 28 T cell receptor beta chains from one specimen sequenced in a study of blood T cell repertoires in COVID-19. Sequencing was performed with immunoSEQ multiplex PCR; in TCRdb, only in-frame clones are kept and a portion is missing. The sample includes approximately 120,000 clones, approximately 68% seen only once; the top ten take 2.2%. Material: peripheral blood. The source of these receptors is a woman aged 70-85 years with acute or convalescent COVID-19.

V usage is TRBV6-4 and J usage is TRBJ2-1; TRBD1 matches at 8 bases. Germline V gives CDR1 MRHNA, CDR2 SNTAGT. With V trimmed by 10 bases and J by 4 bases, 21 bases remained unmatched. The CDR3 sequence is 18 residues long. CDR3 residues: CAIPSRGPGPSLYNEQFF. The CDR3 bases are TGTGCCATTCCGTCCAGGGGGCCGGGACCTTCCCTATACAATGAGCAGTTCTTC.

On this clone: Its ends do not fully match the called genes, so a read error is possible. The chain is built from TRBV19 and TRBJ2-1, with a weak D call TRBD1 (6 bases). Germline V lookup: CDR1 LNHDA, CDR2 SQIVND (reference sequence). The CDR3 has 14 amino acids. The CDR3 nucleotides are TGTGCCAGTAGTATACAGGGGACCTACGATGAGCAGTTCTTC. Amino acid sequence: CASSIQGTYDEQFF.

CDR3 amino acids: CASSPTGDFSGNTIYF. For the CDR3, the DNA is TGCGCCAGCAGTCCGACAGGAGACTTCTCTGGAAACACCATATATTTT. The rearrangement uses TRBV5-1 and TRBJ1-3; D possibly corresponds to TRBD1 (6 bases). The CDR3 spans 16 residues. Germline assignment: CDR1 SGHRS and CDR2 YFSETQ. Trimming removed 5 bases from V and 0 bases from J, with 15 bases in between.

This clone was detected only a few times. This chain connects TRBV7-8 to TRBJ2-3; 11 bases are shared with TRBD2. The V segment lost 5 bases and the J segment 2 bases; nucleotides outside the gene matches: 3. Germline CDR1 and CDR2: SGHVS and FQNEAQ. The CDR3 is 15 amino acids. The CDR3 loop reads CASSPLAGDTDTQYF. The DNA of the CDR3 is TGTGCCAGCAGCCCACTAGCGGGGGACACAGATACGCAGTATTTT.

The chain carries TRBV6-1 and TRBJ1-1; TRBD1 matches at 8 bases. CDR1 MNHNS and CDR2 SASEGT come from the germline V gene. CDR3 length equals 14 residues. Trimming at V came to 1 base and at J to 11 bases, leaving 9 bases not matched to a gene. The CDR3 region has the DNA TGTGCCAGCAGTGAAGACTTCGGACAGGGAACGGCTTTCTTT. It yields the protein CASSEDFGQGTAFF.

V usage is TRBV28 and J usage is TRBJ1-2; possibly TRBD1 for D (5 bases). This CDR3 has 17 residues. The germline CDR1 and CDR2 sequences are MDHEN and SYDVKM. Between the trimmed V and J ends, which lost 3 bases and 5 bases, there was a span of 22 bases. The CDR3 DNA reads TGTGCCAGCAGTTTCCCTCCCTCAGGGTCCAAATCTTATGGCTACACCTTC. This translates into CASSFPPSGSKSYGYTF.

The chain recombines TRBV11-2 with TRBJ1-6; 8 bases fit TRBD1. The germline gives CDR1 SGHAT, CDR2 FQNNGV. After removal of 2 bases from V and 3 bases from J, the junction contained 9 bases not matched to a gene. The CDR3 extends over 18 amino acids. The CDR3 protein is CASSLNGDRRLYNSPLHF. CDR3 nucleotide sequence: TGTGCCAGCAGCTTAAATGGGGACAGGCGACTCTATAATTCACCCCTCCACTTT.

The chain carries TRBV7-8 and TRBJ1-6; no definite D call. CDR3 size: 15 residues. Trimming stripped 3 bases from V and 8 bases from J, with 14 bases between. Germline V gene sequence: CDR1 SGHVS, CDR2 FQNEAQ. The CDR3 bases are TGTGCCAGCAGCTTCGGCCGGGGTTTGGATTCACCCCTCCACTTT. Amino acids: CASSFGRGLDSPLHF. Full variable domain (rest looked up from reference TRBV7-8 and TRBJ1-6): GAGVSQSPRYKVAKRGQDVALRCDPISGHVSLFWYQQALGQGPEFLTYFQNEAQLDKSGLPSDRFFAERPEGSVSTLKIQRTQQEDSAVYLCASSFGRGLDSPLHFGNGTRLTVT.

The gene calls are TRBV7-8 and TRBJ1-6, with a tentative D call TRBD1 (6 bases). Germline lookup yields CDR1 SGHVS and CDR2 FQNEAQ. This CDR3 comprises 14 residues. V lost 1 base and J lost 10, with 11 bases in between. The CDR3 DNA reads TGTGCCAGCAGCTTAGGGCGGGGGCCCTCACCCCTCCACTTT. Translating gives CASSLGRGPSPLHF.

V gene TRBV7-8 combines with J gene TRBJ1-6; D perhaps matches TRBD1 (5 bases). The germline V and J ends were trimmed by 2 bases and 7 bases, with 12 bases remaining between them. The CDR3 covers 15 residues. From germline, CDR1 is SGHVS and CDR2 FQNEAQ. CDR3 coding DNA: TGTGCCAGCAGCTTAACCGATTCAGGGAATTCACCCCTCCACTTT. Translation: CASSLTDSGNSPLHF.

V is TRBV11-2 and J is TRBJ1-6; 10 bases fit TRBD1. Trimming cost V 5 bases and J 9 bases; bases outside gene matches: 7. The CDR3 has 15 residues. Per the germline V gene, CDR1 is SGHAT and CDR2 is FQNNGV. The CDR3 nucleotides read TGTGCCAGCAGCCCAGGACAGGGGGAAGGTTCACCCCTCCACTTT. Encoded protein: CASSPGQGEGSPLHF.

The chain recombines TRBV6-6 with TRBJ1-4; maybe TRBD1 (5 bases). The CDR3 extends over 14 amino acids. The V gene's germline CDR1 is MNHNY and CDR2 SVGAGI (reference sequence). Trimming shortened V by 4 bases and J by 8 bases, and 14 bases separated the two germline ends. The CDR3 DNA reads TGTGCCAGCAGTTCGCCAGGGCACAAGGAAAAACTGTTTTTT. This gives the protein CASSSPGHKEKLFF.

This rearrangement joins TRBV10-1 to TRBJ2-1; 14 nucleotides match TRBD2. CDR3 length: 17 residues. Germline V CDR1 and CDR2: WNHNN, SYGVQD (reference sequence). The J segment lost 4 bases and the V segment lost 0 bases, leaving 2 bases of the junction unmatched. CDR3 sequence: CASSESGLAGAYNEQFF. In nucleotides, the CDR3 is TGCGCCAGCAGTGAGTCGGGACTAGCGGGAGCTTACAATGAGCAGTTCTTC.

The chain has TRBV6-2 or TRBV6-3 and TRBJ2-1, with 8 bases aligning to TRBD1. Per the germline V gene, CDR1 is MNHEY and CDR2 is SVGEGT. V trimming: 5 bases; J trimming: 9 bases; junction bases outside the gene matches: 9. The CDR3 covers 14 residues. The CDR3, as DNA: TGTGCCAGCAGTCTGGACAGGGTGAGGAGTGAGCAGTTCTTC. This sequence encodes CASSLDRVRSEQFF.

The table lists this clone with a count of one. The chain recombines TRBV29-1 with TRBJ1-2; tentative D call: TRBD1 (5 bases). With 1 base removed from V and 4 bases from J, the gap between germline ends came to 13 bases. The CDR3 runs to 14 residues. Germline CDR1 is SQVTM and CDR2 is ANQGSEA. The CDR3 region has the DNA TGCAGCGTTGAAGGGCGGGGGAGAAGCTATGGCTACACCTTC. Translation: CSVEGRGRSYGYTF.

The CDR3 here is CASSPRGDNEQFF. CDR3 bases: TGTGCCAGTAGCCCACGCGGGGACAATGAGCAGTTCTTC. V is TRBV19 and J is TRBJ2-1, with D tentatively TRBD2 (6 bases). CDR3 length: 13 residues. Germline CDR1 and CDR2: LNHDA and SQIVND (reference sequence). V gave up 6 bases and J gave up 5 bases, with 11 bases separating them.

The CDR3 DNA reads TGTGCCAGCAGTGTCCTACCCGGGACAGCAAATAGCAATCAGCCCCAGCATTTT. Its translation is CASSVLPGTANSNQPQHF. The V gene is TRBV6-2 or TRBV6-3, the J gene TRBJ1-5; 7 nucleotides match TRBD1. Per the germline V gene, CDR1 is MNHEY and CDR2 is SVGEGT. With V trimmed by 5 bases and J by 0 bases, 13 bases remained unmatched. The CDR3 loop spans 18 amino acids.

The chain's CDR3 is CASSLRMTSGGTNTGELFF. The CDR3 coding sequence is TGTGCCAGCAGCTTACGCATGACTAGCGGGGGGACGAACACCGGGGAGCTGTTTTTT. J is TRBJ2-2 and V is TRBV7-6; 13 bases are shared with TRBD2. From germline, CDR1 is SGHVS and CDR2 FNYEAQ. After removal of 2 bases from V and 0 bases from J, the junction contained 6 bases not matched to a gene. This CDR3 is 19 amino acids long.

This rearrangement joins TRBV5-4 to TRBJ1-1, with D perhaps TRBD1 (5 bases). The CDR3 totals 13 residues. Looked up from germline, CDR1 is SGHNT and CDR2 is YYREEE (reference sequence). The V and J ends lost 5 bases and 8 bases respectively, with 16 bases between them. The CDR3 sequence: CASSAGVKREAFF. The CDR3 DNA follows: TGTGCCAGCAGTGCGGGGGTAAAGCGCGAAGCTTTCTTT.

This clone occurred once. The chain combines TRBV7-3 with TRBJ2-2, with D perhaps TRBD2 (5 bases). The CDR3 covers 14 residues. The V gene lost 5 bases and the J gene lost 6 bases, with 13 bases spanning the gap. In germline, CDR1 is SGHTA, CDR2 FQGTGA. Written as DNA, the CDR3 is TGTGCCAGCAGCGGCGGGTATGGGCCCGGGGAGCTGTTTTTT. Translated: CASSGGYGPGELFF.

The gene calls are TRBV9 and TRBJ2-1; 14 bases match TRBD2. In germline, CDR1 is SGDLS, CDR2 YYNGEE. The CDR3 has 18 residues. Trimming removed 4 bases from V and 3 bases from J; junction bases left unmatched: 9. The CDR3 region is CASSPGTSGRGDYNEQFF. Here the CDR3 DNA reads TGTGCCAGCAGCCCCGGGACTAGCGGGAGAGGTGACTACAATGAGCAGTTCTTC.

This clone was observed a handful of times. The rearrangement joins TRBV24-1 to TRBJ1-6; D perhaps matches TRBD1 (5 bases). The germline V and J ends were trimmed by 6 bases and 4 bases, with 21 bases remaining between them. Per the germline V gene, CDR1 is KGHDR and CDR2 is SFDVKD. This CDR3 has 18 amino acids. CDR3 protein: CATSSTTGARAYNSPLHF. In DNA form, the CDR3 reads TGTGCCACCAGTTCTACTACTGGCGCCAGGGCATATAATTCACCCCTCCACTTT.

A single count supports this clone. V gene TRBV5-1 combines with J gene TRBJ2-7, with 14 bases matching TRBD2. J lost 0 bases, V lost 3 bases, and 8 bases had no gene match. The CDR3 sequence is 18 residues long. Germline values: CDR1 SGHRS, CDR2 YFSETQ. The CDR3 here is CASSSGTSGGFNSYEQYF. Here the CDR3 DNA reads TGCGCCAGCAGCTCAGGGACTAGCGGGGGATTCAACTCCTACGAGCAGTACTTC.

This chain joins TRBV2 and TRBJ1-5, with D possibly matching TRBD1 (6 bases). From germline, CDR1 is SNHLY and CDR2 FYNNEI. The CDR3 covers 12 residues. V was shortened by 6 bases and J by 4 bases, with 7 bases between the two germline ends. CDR3 in DNA: TGTGCCAGCAGGCAGGGGAATCAGCCCCAGCATTTT. This gives the protein CASRQGNQPQHF.

This chain uses TRBV5-1 with TRBJ2-7; 9 bases fit TRBD1. After removal of 5 bases from V and 0 bases from J, the junction contained 12 bases not matched to a gene. CDR3 length equals 17 residues. CDR1 and CDR2 from the germline V gene are SGHRS and YFSETQ. The CDR3, as DNA: TGCGCCAGCAGTTTGACAGGGGGAAAATCCTCCTCCTACGAGCAGTACTTC. Protein sequence: CASSLTGGKSSSYEQYF. Drawing the rest from reference TRBV5-1 and TRBJ2-7, the complete variable domain is KAGVTQTPRYLIKTRGQQVTLSCSPISGHRSVSWYQQTPGQGLQFLFEYFSETQRNKGNFPGRFSGRQFSNSRSEMNVSTLELGDSALYLCASSLTGGKSSSYEQYFGPGTRLTVT.

The CDR3 nucleotides are TGTGCCAGCAGTAAATCGGGACAGGGCTCCGTTGGCTACACCTTC. It is translated as CASSKSGQGSVGYTF. V and J are TRBV6-5 and TRBJ1-2, with 9 bases that match TRBD1. CDR1 and CDR2 (germline): MNHEY, SVGAGI. The CDR3 is made up of 15 amino acids. Trimming at V came to 5 bases and at J to 7 bases, leaving 11 bases not matched to a gene.

The gene calls are TRBV11-2 and TRBJ2-3; unclear D gene. CDR3 size: 15 residues. Germline V gene data show CDR1 as SGHAT and CDR2 as FQNNGV. V was cut by 0 bases and J by 0 bases, with 7 bases left in between. The CDR3 is CASSLELTSTDTQYF. The CDR3 DNA reads as TGTGCCAGCAGCTTAGAACTTACTAGCACAGATACGCAGTATTTT.

The rearrangement links TRBV19 to TRBJ1-2; 8 positions match TRBD1. V gave up 5 bases and J gave up 8 bases; unmatched junction bases: 7. Germline-derived CDR1 and CDR2 are LNHDA and SQIVND (reference sequence). CDR3 length: 13 residues. The chain's CDR3 is CASSPLTGVGYTF. CDR3 nucleotides: TGTGCCAGTAGTCCCCTGACAGGGGTCGGCTACACCTTC.